Listed below are T cell receptor beta chains from one sample, sequenced in a study of T cells in Graves' hyperthyroidism and ophthalmopathy. MiXCR, run by TCRdb on the multiplex PCR reads, gives a single entry per CDR3 protein. The data show 550,000 to 600,000 distinct CDR3 sequences, with around 17% seen just once and 15% to 20% held by the top ten. Sequenced material: blood. The receptors originated from a woman aged 18-29 years with Graves' hyperthyroidism. Both conserved end residues are part of each CDR3. The D gene is left open where the match is weak. Size values are once, few and many counts, or a class for expanded clones, and some rows have none.

TRBJ2-3	TRBV7-2	TRBD2	few	TGTGCCAGCAGCTTAGTAGGACTAGCATCTAATACGCAGTATTTT	CASSLVGLASNTQYF
TRBJ1-1	TRBV5-1	NA	many	TGCGCCAGCAGCTTGGCCCGGATTGGGACCTCGAGGTCGACTGAAGCTTTCTTT	CASSLARIGTSRSTEAFF
TRBJ2-5	TRBV20-1	NA	many	TGCAGTGCTGGGTACCAAGAGACCCAGTACTTC	CSAGYQETQYF
TRBJ1-5	TRBV2	NA	many	TGTGCCAGCACTGACAAGGCAAGGCAGCCCCAGCATTTT	CASTDKARQPQHF
TRBJ1-1	TRBV11-3	NA	many	TGTGCCAGCAGCCCGCGTGGGGACACTGAAGCTTTCTTT	CASSPRGDTEAFF
TRBJ2-1	TRBV7-9	NA	NA	TGTGCCAGCAGCCCGGACAGGGGACTAGCTTCCTACAATGAGCAGTTCTTC	CASSPDRGLASYNEQFF
TRBJ2-2	TRBV28	TRBD2	many	TGTGCCAGCAGTTTACTCCTAGCGGGGGCGAACACCGGGGAGCTGTTTTTT	CASSLLLAGANTGELFF
TRBJ2-1	TRBV6-1	TRBD2	few	TGTGCCAGCAGTCTAGCGGGGGATACGGCCTACAATGAGCAGTTCTTC	CASSLAGDTAYNEQFF
TRBJ1-6	TRBV20-1	NA	NA	TGCAGTGCTAGACCCGGGAGGGGAAATTCACCCCTCCACTTT	CSARPGRGNSPLHF
TRBJ1-6	TRBV12-3/TRBV12-4	NA	NA	TGTGCCAGCAGTTTCCGGGCTCAGGGGAACTCACCCCTCCACTTT	CASSFRAQGNSPLHF
TRBJ2-7	TRBV6-1	TRBD2	many	TGTGCCAGCAGTGTGGAAGCGGGATATTACGAGCAGTACTTC	CASSVEAGYYEQYF
TRBJ2-7	TRBV5-1	TRBD2	NA	TGCGCCAGCAGCTTGGCGTCAGGGCGGCAAGCGGGGCCCTACGAGCAGTACTTC	CASSLASGRQAGPYEQYF
TRBJ2-3	TRBV12-3/TRBV12-4	TRBD1	many	TGTGCCAGCAGTTTACGGACAGGGGGCACAGATACGCAGTATTTT	CASSLRTGGTDTQYF
TRBJ1-2	TRBV6-9	NA	NA	TGTGCCAGCAGTTACACTATTGATCCGGTTTATGGCTACACCTTC	CASSYTIDPVYGYTF
TRBJ2-7	TRBV20-1	TRBD2	many	TGCAGTGCTAGATCGACTAGCGGCTACGAGCAGTACTTC	CSARSTSGYEQYF
TRBJ1-5	TRBV20-1	NA	many	TGCAGTGCTAGAAGGGAAGGCCAGCCCCAGCATTTT	CSARREGQPQHF
TRBJ1-5	TRBV28	NA	few	TGTGCCAGCAGTTCTGGTCGTGGCAATCAGCCCCAGCATTTT	CASSSGRGNQPQHF
TRBJ2-5	TRBV15	NA	NA	TGTGCCACCAGCATCCGAGAGACCCAGTACTTC	CATSIRETQYF
TRBJ2-5	TRBV29-1	TRBD2	NA	TGCAGCGTTGAATTGGGTAGCGGGGGGCCGTGGGAGACCCAGTACTTC	CSVELGSGGPWETQYF
TRBJ2-2	TRBV7-6	TRBD2	NA	TGTGCCAGCAGCTTAGAACTAGCGGCCGGGGAGCTGTTTTTT	CASSLELAAGELFF
TRBJ2-5	TRBV20-1	TRBD2	many	TGCAGTGCTAGCTCGGGTAGCGGGACGGAGACCCAGTACTTC	CSASSGSGTETQYF
TRBJ2-3	TRBV3-1	NA	NA	TGTGCCAGCAGAGCTAGCCTTGGGGATACGCAGTATTTT	CASRASLGDTQYF